A single sample gave rise to the 5 T cell receptor beta chains below, sequenced in a study of PD-1 and CTLA-4 blockade in melanoma (dated by TCRdb to the early 2020s). The method was the immunoSEQ multiplex PCR assay. TCRdb mirrors the immuneACCESS table, restricted to in-frame sequences. Some clones are absent from its copies; in checked studies, under half trace to an unresolved V gene, and the reason for the others is unknown. This sample comprises 31,000 or so clones, about 85% of them detected only once. Clones ranked in the top ten supply 6% to 7% of the sample. Sequenced material: CD8+ T cells from peripheral blood, taken from a patient given anti-PD-1 treatment. These receptors originate from a human donor with melanoma.

The chain employs TRBV3-1 (or the pseudogene TRBV3-2) and TRBJ1-1; 8 bases map to TRBD1. Germline V CDR1 and CDR2: LGHDT, YNNKEL (reference sequence). Losses at the gene ends were 1 base for V and 4 bases for J; bases not matched to a gene: 8. CDR3 size: 16 residues. CDR3 nucleotide sequence: TGTGCCAGCAGCCAAGCTCGGGAGACAGGGGTCACTGAAGCTTTCTTT. Its protein product is CASSQARETGVTEAFF.

The V call is TRBV7-9, the J call TRBJ1-2; TRBD1 is a possible D gene (5 bases). The germline V gene has CDR1 SEHNR and CDR2 FQNEAQ (reference sequence). Trimming left V 5 bases short and J 1 base short, with 14 bases between. CDR3 size: 15 residues. The CDR3 bases are TGTGCCAGCAGCCACCAGACAGATTTTAACTATGGCTACACCTTC. This translates into CASSHQTDFNYGYTF.

The chain employs TRBV19 and TRBJ1-2, with 7 bases matching TRBD1. There are 12 residues in the CDR3. Germline loops: CDR1 LNHDA, CDR2 SQIVND (reference sequence). V was clipped by 6 bases and J by 4 bases; unmatched bases: 2. In DNA form, the CDR3 reads TGTGCCAGTAGGACAGGGAGCTATGGCTACACCTTC. Translating gives CASRTGSYGYTF.

This chain links TRBV7-8 with TRBJ1-1; tentative D call: TRBD1 (6 bases). The V gene's germline CDR1 is SGHVS and CDR2 FQNEAQ. The CDR3 has 15 amino acids. The V end lost 1 base, the J end lost 2 bases, and 11 bases lay between the germline ends. CDR3 DNA sequence: TGTGCCAGCAGCTTAGTGTCAGGGGATAACACTGAAGCTTTCTTT. It is translated as CASSLVSGDNTEAFF.

This clone was picked up a small number of times. V gene TRBV29-1 combines with J gene TRBJ1-1, with 8 bases lining up with TRBD1. The CDR3 covers 13 residues. Germline V gives CDR1 SQVTM, CDR2 ANQGSEA. V dropped 6 bases and J dropped 4; count of bases not matched to a gene: 7. The CDR3 DNA sequence: TGCAGCGTCCGTGACAGGGGTGGCACTGAAGCTTTCTTT. Translation gives CSVRDRGGTEAFF.